Given below is one T cell receptor beta chain in context. Germline V gene data show CDR1 as GTSNPN and CDR2 as SVGIG (reference sequence). The CDR3 spans 12 residues. V lost 7 bases to trimming and J lost 3 bases, with 12 bases between them. Clones were read by immunoSEQ multiplex PCR, and TCRdb kept only the in-frame ones, dropping some. Seen here are approximately 92,000 clones, roughly 92% observed once, and the top ten hold 0.99%. The sample comes from a study of T cell changes during pregnancy in multiple sclerosis. The chain uses TRBV30 and TRBJ1-1, with D unclear. Sequencing used peripheral blood, obtained after pregnancy. The origin of this receptor is a female donor with multiple sclerosis, enrolled in a pregnancy study. CDR3 DNA sequence: TGTGCCTTTTTCTCCGCGCACACTGAAGCTTTCTTT. Its translation is CAFFSAHTEAFF.